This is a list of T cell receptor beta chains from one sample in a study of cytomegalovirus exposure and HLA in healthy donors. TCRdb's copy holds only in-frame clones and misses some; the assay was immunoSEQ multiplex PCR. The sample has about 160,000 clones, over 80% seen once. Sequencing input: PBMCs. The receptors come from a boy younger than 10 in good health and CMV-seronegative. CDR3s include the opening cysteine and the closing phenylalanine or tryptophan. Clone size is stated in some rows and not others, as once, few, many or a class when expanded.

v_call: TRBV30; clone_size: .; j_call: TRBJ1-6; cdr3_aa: CAWSGKRTDRRLHF
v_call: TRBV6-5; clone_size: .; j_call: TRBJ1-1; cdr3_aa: CASSYGGNTEAFF
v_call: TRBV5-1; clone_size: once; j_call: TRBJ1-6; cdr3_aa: CASSPGTGTGGGNSPLHF
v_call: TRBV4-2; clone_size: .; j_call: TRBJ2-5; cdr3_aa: CASSQDGTSGRGETQYF
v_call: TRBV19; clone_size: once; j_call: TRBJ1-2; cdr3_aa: CASNLGGGLSEDGYTF
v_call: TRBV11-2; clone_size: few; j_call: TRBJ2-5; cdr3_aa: CASSLVLGEGETQYF
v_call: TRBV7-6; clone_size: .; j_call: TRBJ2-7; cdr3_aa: CASSRASGSYEQYF
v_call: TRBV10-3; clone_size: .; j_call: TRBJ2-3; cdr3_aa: CAISFSGTSGTITDTQYF
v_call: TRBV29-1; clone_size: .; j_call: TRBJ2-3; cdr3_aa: CSVGLAGATDTQYF
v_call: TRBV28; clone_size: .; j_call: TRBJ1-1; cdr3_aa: CASSPYPPGTEAFF
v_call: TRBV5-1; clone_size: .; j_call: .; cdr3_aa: CASSLTSGNYEQYF
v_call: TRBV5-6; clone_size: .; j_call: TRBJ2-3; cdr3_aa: CASSAVTSSADTQYF
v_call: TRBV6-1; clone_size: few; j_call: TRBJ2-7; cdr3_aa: CASSAGTGSSTYEQYF
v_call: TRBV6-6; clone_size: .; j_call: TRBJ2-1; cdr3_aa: CASSWEQGSYNEQFF
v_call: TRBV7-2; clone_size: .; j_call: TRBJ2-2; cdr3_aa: CASSTGLTSTGELFF
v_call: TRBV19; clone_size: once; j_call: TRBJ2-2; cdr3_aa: CASTQTSGVLTGELFF
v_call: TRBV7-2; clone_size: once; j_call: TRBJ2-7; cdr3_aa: CASSYQGGRELEQYF
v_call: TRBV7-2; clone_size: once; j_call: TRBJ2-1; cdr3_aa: CASSSRSVAPGGEQFF
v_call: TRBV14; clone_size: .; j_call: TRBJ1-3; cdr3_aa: CASSQRTGVGGNTIYF
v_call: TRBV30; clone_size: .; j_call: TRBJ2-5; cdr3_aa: CAWIRGGARETQYF
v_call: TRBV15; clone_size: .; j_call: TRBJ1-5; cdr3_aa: CATSRVRGQGDQPQHF
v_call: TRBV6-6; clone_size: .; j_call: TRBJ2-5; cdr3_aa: CASSYGPGQETQYF
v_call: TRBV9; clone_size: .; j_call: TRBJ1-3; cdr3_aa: CASSVGGGGNTIYF
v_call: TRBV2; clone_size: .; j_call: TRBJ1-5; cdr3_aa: CASSDQAGKPQHF
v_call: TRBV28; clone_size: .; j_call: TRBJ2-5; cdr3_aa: CASMGGEETQYF
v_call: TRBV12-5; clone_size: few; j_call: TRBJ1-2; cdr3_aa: CASGFLRTGGPILSYGYTF
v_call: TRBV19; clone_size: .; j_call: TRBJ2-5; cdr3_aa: CASSIGARETQYF
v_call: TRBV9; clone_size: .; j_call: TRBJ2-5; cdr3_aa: CASSPRNRGEETQYF
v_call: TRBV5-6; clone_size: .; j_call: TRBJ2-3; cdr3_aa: CASSFRGSGVGTDTQYF
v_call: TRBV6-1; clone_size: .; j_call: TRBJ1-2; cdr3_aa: CASSVDRRDYGYTF
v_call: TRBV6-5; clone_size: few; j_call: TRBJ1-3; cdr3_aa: CASSSGQGIGNTIYF
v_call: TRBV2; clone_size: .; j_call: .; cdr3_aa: CASSSRAPAYEQYF
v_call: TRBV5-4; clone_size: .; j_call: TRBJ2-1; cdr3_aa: CASSLMGASGAYNEQFF
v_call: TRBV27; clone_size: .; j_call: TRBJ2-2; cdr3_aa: CASSWGLAGGNTGELFF
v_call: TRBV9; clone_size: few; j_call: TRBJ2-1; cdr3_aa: CASSPTGGVNEQFF
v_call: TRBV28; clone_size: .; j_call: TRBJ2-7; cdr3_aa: CASRGPSGSSSYEQYF
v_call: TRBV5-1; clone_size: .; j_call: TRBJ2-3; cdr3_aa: CASSSGTATDTQYF
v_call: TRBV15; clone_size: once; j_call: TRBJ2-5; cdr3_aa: CATSRDGDGRGETQYF
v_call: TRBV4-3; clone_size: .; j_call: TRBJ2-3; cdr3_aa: CASSQDLTSGRSGPDTQYF
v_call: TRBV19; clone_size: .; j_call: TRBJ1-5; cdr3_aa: CASSSTGTGRYSNQPQHF
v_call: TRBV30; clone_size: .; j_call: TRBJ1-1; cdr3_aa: CAWSLKGWQGRTEAFF
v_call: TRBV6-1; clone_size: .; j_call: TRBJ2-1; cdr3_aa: CASSSGRGSYNEQFF
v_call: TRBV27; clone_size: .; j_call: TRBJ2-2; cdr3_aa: CASRAGGNTGELFF
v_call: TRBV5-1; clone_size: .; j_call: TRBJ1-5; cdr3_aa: CASSWTGRENQPQHF
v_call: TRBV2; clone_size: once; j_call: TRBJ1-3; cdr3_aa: CASSDLKMTVAGNTIYF
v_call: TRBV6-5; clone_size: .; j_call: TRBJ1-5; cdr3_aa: CASSYPPCRANQPQHF
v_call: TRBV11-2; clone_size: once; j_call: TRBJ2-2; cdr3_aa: CASSTHRGPNTGELFF
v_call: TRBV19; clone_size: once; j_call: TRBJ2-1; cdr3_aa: CASSMGLAGVFHEQFF
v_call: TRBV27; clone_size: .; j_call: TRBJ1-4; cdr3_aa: CASSLGQGGEKLFF
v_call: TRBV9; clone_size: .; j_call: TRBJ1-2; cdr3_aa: CASSVDPREGANYGYTF
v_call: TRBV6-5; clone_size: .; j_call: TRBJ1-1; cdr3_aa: CASSRAQGSEAFF
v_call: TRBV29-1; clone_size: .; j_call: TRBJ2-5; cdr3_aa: CSVETLRDSGPPGETQYF
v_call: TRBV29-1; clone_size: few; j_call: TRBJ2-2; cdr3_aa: CSVEIANTGELFF
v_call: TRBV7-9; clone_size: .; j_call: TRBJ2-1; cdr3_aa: CASSSRGIAGGPNEQFF
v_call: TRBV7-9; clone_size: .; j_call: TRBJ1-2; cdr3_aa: CASSYPSTGDYGYTF